The 8 T cell receptor beta chains below all came from one sample that was sequenced in a study of T cells in localized non-small cell lung cancer. TCRdb's copy holds only in-frame clones and misses some; the assay was immunoSEQ multiplex PCR. The repertoire holds about 18,000 clones, with 80% to 90% as singletons. Sequencing used peripheral blood, obtained before any cancer treatment. The receptors originated from a male donor aged 60 or over with stage II squamous cell lung carcinoma.

The V call is TRBV7-9, the J call TRBJ2-7, with D unresolved. With 1 base removed from V and 2 bases from J, the gap between germline ends came to 3 bases. The CDR3 length is 12 residues. Per the germline V gene, CDR1 is SEHNR and CDR2 is FQNEAQ (reference sequence). CDR3 sequence (DNA): TGTGCCAGCAGCTTAGGGACCTACGAGCAGTACTTC. Amino acids: CASSLGTYEQYF.

In DNA form, the CDR3 reads TGTGCCAGCAGCCGGGCCGGGACAGGGGCCTACGAGCAGTACTTC. Translation: CASSRAGTGAYEQYF. The chain combines TRBV7-3 with TRBJ2-7, with 10 bases fitting TRBD1. The CDR3 is made up of 15 amino acids. Germline-derived CDR1 and CDR2 are SGHTA and FQGTGA. After removal of 5 bases from V and 2 bases from J, the junction contained 6 bases not matched to a gene.

The chain is built from TRBV18 and TRBJ1-1, with 8 bases that match TRBD1. V gave up 5 bases and J gave up 4 bases; unmatched junction bases: 6. Looked up from germline, CDR1 is KGHSH and CDR2 is LQKENI. The CDR3 consists of 14 residues. The CDR3 sequence is CASSSGGAGTEAFF. The DNA of the CDR3 is TGTGCCAGCTCATCAGGGGGCGCGGGCACTGAAGCTTTCTTT.

The V call is TRBV7-3, the J call TRBJ2-7; D is perhaps TRBD2 (6 bases). Germline values: CDR1 SGHTA, CDR2 FQGTGA. CDR3 size: 14 residues. V lost 0 bases and J lost 2, with 8 bases in between. CDR3 sequence reads: CASSLTSGTYEQYF. For the CDR3, the DNA is TGTGCCAGCAGCTTAACTAGCGGCACCTACGAGCAGTACTTC.

The chain links TRBV2 to TRBJ2-1; D is ambiguous. The CDR3 sequence is 11 residues long. Germline V CDR1 and CDR2: SNHLY, FYNNEI. V dropped 6 bases and J dropped 13 bases, with 13 bases sitting between them. CDR3 residues: CASSPRPSQFF. DNA for the CDR3: TGTGCCAGCAGCCCTCGACCGTCTCAGTTCTTC.

DNA for the CDR3: TGTGCAAGTCGCTTAGCGAGCGGGAGGGCCCCATACAATGAGCAGTTCTTC. Amino acids: CASRLASGRAPYNEQFF. The gene calls are TRBV12-2 and TRBJ2-1; the table's D call, TRBD2, has no DNA check behind it. TRBV12-2 is labeled a pseudogene. This CDR3 comprises 17 residues.

This sequence joins TRBV6-6 and TRBJ2-3, with unresolved D. V was trimmed by 4 bases and J by 3 bases, leaving 14 bases between them. This CDR3 has 15 residues. The V gene's germline CDR1 is MNHNY and CDR2 SVGAGI (reference sequence). CDR3 sequence: CASSSGDVRTDTQYF. As DNA, the CDR3 is TGTGCCAGCAGTTCAGGTGATGTTAGGACAGATACGCAGTATTTT.

This clone showed up just once. J is TRBJ1-3 and V is TRBV19; unclear D gene. Between the trimmed V and J ends, which lost 7 bases and 1 base, there was a span of 11 bases. The germline CDR1 and CDR2 sequences are LNHDA and SQIVND (reference sequence). This CDR3 is built from 14 residues. In nucleotides, the CDR3 is TGTGCCAGTACGGCCGTATCGTCTGGAAACACCATATATTTT. Protein product: CASTAVSSGNTIYF.